This T cell receptor beta chain was identified in a study of blood T cells in healthy people across ages. This clonotype occurred a few times. Its antigen is unknown. The CDR3 is 14 residues long. V shed 8 bases and J 7 bases; nucleotides not matched to a gene: 6. Germline loops: CDR1 MDHEN, CDR2 SYDVKM. With a J-beta primer mix and a sample-barcoded 5' primer, a second PCR ran about 6 to 11 cycles. One entry per CDR3 protein results from TCRdb running MiXCR on the 5' RACE reads. Among 760,000 or so distinct CDR3 sequences listed, around a quarter were seen once. Whole-study findings and limits: It was the long-lived donors that had more naive CD4+ cells and higher diversity than aged donors.

This sample was shared with a second study, whose subject was T cells of mothers and their children. This second report adds: Each child gave 2.5 million to 3.5 million TCR beta CDR3 reads (each mother, over 8.5 million).

The sequence came from a boy aged 5-17 years in good health. The chain is built from TRBV28 and TRBJ2-5; 14 bases map to TRBD2. Sequencing input: blood. This CDR3 reads CASSTSGGDLTQYF. Here the CDR3 DNA reads TGTGCCAGCTCGACTAGCGGGGGGGATTTGACCCAGTACTTC.